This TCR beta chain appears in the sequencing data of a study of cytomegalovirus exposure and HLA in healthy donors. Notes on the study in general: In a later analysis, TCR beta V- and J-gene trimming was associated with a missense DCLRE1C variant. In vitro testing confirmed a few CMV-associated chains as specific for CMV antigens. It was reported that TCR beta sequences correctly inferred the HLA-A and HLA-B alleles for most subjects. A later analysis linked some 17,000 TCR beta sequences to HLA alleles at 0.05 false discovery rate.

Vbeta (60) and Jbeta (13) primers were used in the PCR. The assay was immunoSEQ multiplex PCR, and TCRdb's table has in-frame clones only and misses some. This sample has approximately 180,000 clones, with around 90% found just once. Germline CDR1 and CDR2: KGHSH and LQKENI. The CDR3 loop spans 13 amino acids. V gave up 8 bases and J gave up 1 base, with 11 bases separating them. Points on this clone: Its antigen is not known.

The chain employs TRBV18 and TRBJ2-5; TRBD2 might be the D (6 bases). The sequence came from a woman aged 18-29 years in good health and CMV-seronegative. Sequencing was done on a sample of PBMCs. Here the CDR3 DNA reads TGTGCCAGCAGTAGCGGACCCCAAGAGACCCAGTACTTC. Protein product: CASSSGPQETQYF.